This T cell receptor beta chain was retrieved from a study of T cells in Graves' hyperthyroidism and ophthalmopathy (dated by TCRdb to between 2018 and 2021). About the investigation overall: Peripheral blood was collected at initial diagnosis, before any treatment. The paper describes TCR Vbeta CDR3 sequencing of more than 120 peripheral blood samples, made up of some 40 ophthalmopathy patients, roughly 75 hyperthyroidism patients and about 17 progressor patients. Once sampling was done, hyperthyroidism patients were given methimazole at a starting dose of 30 mg daily, whereas ophthalmopathy patients were given high-dose intravenous methylprednisolone. To identify distinguishing TCR V-J signatures, a discovery cohort of 100 or so patients was used, comprising some 45 with Graves' ophthalmopathy and some 57 with stable Graves' hyperthyroidism. Prospective prediction of ophthalmopathy was tested in an independent validation cohort of 18 to 20 hyperthyroidism patients and 15 to 17 patients who later progressed to ophthalmopathy. For training and testing, the 80 to 100 patients in the discovery cohort were randomly divided in a 7:3 ratio. The study also compared thyroid tissue and blood T-cell repertoires from several Graves' hyperthyroidism patients. Findings and caveats that apply to the study as a whole: Blood samples also contained most of the expanded thyroid clonotypes (frequency above 0.001), which suggests that blood repertoires may reflect thyroid immune responses. In validation, progression to ophthalmopathy was predicted by the model with almost 71% sensitivity and roughly 76% specificity, a median of approximately 7.1 months before onset. Ophthalmopathy was separated from stable hyperthyroidism by a 13 V-J signature model, with over 85% sensitivity and about 81% specificity obtained in cross-validation and 80%/75% obtained in testing. No statistical method was used to set the sample size in advance, and investigators knew the group allocation.

The germline V gene provides CDR1 SGHAT and CDR2 FQNNGV. Trimming removed 5 bases from V and 0 bases from J; the gene matches leave 3 bases unexplained. The CDR3 runs 15 residues from the cysteine to the phenylalanine. Only the CDR3 portion is preserved as DNA: 45 bases, with reading frame beginning at the first base. TCR beta CDR3 regions were amplified from RNA transcripts. The TCR CDR3 was subjected to a first round of RT-PCR using the HTBI primer set and the Qiagen OneStep RT-PCR kit. Libraries were constructed in a second round of multiplex PCR, after which size selection and purification were performed. Sequencing of the libraries was done on an Illumina HiSeq2000 using paired-end 100 bp reads. The paper's data handling went like this. SOAPnuke was used to process the raw data, removing reads that contained adapters or uncalled bases, had a mean Phred below 15, or lacked an exact match to the constant primer or identifier. COPE v1.2.5 was used to merge high-quality paired reads, and clonotypes were defined as unique nucleotide sequences. MiTCR v1.1 was used to align clonotypes to the IMGT TRBV, TRBD and TRBJ reference segments. The analysis included only V-J combinations with a frequency above 0.0001, which together covered approximately 99% of the repertoires. The TCS score was defined as F50 (clonal expansion) divided by E x V (chaos), with BLOSUM62-based TCRdist calculated between CDR3 peptides within each V-J. Welch's t-statistics and random forest reduced several hundred V-J features to 10 to 15, which were used in a naive Bayes classifier (R e1071). Using fastp trimming at Q25 and MiXCR clonotype assembly, TCRdb reanalyzed the public sequencing data and kept in-frame beta chains. Every entry covers one CDR3 protein and lists the most common genes and DNA from its rows. The V and J calls here are based on TCRdb, not the publication. This sample lists more than 450,000 distinct CDR3 sequences; 12% to 15% were detected once. The ten biggest clones cover over 11% of the sample.

This clonotype was observed many times. Its antigen is not yet known. Qualities for individual bases were not recorded, and no much larger clone is one base off. A patient counted as having stable Graves' hyperthyroidism if no progression to ophthalmopathy occurred over 18 months of follow-up. Hyperthyroidism patients were newly diagnosed, had a disease duration of under 2 months, and were aged 18 to 65 years. Exclusion was applied to patients with uncontrolled infections, other autoimmune diseases, pregnancy or lactation. Diagnoses were based on clinical symptoms, serum thyroxine and TRAb, thyroid ultrasound and orbital computed tomography. PBMCs were separated from roughly 10 ml of fresh peripheral blood using Ficoll-Paque density gradient centrifugation. Trizol reagent was used to extract total RNA, and RNA quality was then checked on an Agilent 2100 Bioanalyzer.

The receptor comes from a woman between 40 and 50 years old with Graves' hyperthyroidism. Sequenced input: blood. Recombination connected TRBV11-2 to TRBJ2-3, with 9 bases in between that match TRBD1. This receptor carries the CDR3 CASSPGTGSTDTQYF. At the DNA level, the sequence is TGTGCCAGCAGCCCGGGGACAGGGAGCACAGATACGCAGTATTTT.